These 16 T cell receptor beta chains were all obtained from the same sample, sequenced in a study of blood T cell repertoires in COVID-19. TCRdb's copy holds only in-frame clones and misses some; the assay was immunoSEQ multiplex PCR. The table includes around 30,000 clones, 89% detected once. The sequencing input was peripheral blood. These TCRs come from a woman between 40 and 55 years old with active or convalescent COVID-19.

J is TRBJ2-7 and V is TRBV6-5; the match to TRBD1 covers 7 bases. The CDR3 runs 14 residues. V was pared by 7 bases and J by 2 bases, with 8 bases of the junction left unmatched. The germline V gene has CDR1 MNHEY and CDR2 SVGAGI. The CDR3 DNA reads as TGTGCCAGCACTAACAAGGGGGCCCCCTACGAGCAGTACTTC. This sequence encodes CASTNKGAPYEQYF.

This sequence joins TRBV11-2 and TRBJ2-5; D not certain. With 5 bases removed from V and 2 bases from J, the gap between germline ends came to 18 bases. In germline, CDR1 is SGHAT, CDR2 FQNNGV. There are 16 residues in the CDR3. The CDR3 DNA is TGTGCCAGCAGCCTTAAATCCATCACACGTCAAGAGACCCAGTACTTC. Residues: CASSLKSITRQETQYF.

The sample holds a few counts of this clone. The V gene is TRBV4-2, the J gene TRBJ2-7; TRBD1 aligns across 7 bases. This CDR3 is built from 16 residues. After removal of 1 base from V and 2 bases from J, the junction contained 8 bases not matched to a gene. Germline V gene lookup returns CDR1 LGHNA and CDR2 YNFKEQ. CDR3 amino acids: CASSQGGTARTYEQYF. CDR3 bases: TGTGCCAGCAGCCAAGGGGGGACAGCCAGAACCTACGAGCAGTACTTC.

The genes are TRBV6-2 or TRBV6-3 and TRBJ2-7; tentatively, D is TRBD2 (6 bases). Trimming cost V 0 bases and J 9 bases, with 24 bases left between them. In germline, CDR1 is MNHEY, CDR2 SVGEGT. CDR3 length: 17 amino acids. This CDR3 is CASSYSKVAGPTWGQYF. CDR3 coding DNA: TGTGCCAGCAGTTACTCGAAGGTCGCGGGGCCCACCTGGGGGCAGTACTTC.

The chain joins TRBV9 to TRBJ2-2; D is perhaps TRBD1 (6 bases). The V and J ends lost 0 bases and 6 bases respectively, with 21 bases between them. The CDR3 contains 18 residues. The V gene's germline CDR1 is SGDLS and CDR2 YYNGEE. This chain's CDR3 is CASSVVGGIQGNPGELFF. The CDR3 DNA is TGTGCCAGCAGCGTAGTAGGGGGTATACAGGGAAATCCCGGGGAGCTGTTTTTT.

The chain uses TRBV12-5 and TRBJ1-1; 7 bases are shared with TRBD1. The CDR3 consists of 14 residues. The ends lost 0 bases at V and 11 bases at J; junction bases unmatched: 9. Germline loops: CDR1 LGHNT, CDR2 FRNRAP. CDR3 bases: TGTGCTAGTGGTTTGGTACTACAGGGGTCCATGGCTTTCTTT. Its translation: CASGLVLQGSMAFF.

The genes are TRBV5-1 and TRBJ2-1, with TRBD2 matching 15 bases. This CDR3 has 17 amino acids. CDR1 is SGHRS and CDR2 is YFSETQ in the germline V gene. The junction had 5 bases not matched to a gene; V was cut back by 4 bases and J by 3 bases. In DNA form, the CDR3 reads TGCGCCAGCAGCCAGGGACTAGCGGGAGGACACTACAATGAGCAGTTCTTC. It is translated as CASSQGLAGGHYNEQFF.

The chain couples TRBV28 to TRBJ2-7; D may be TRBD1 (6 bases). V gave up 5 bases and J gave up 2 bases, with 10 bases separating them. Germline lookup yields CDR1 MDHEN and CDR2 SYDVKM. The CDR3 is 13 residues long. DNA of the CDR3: TGTGCCAGCAGTCCCCAGGGGACCTACGAGCAGTACTTC. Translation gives CASSPQGTYEQYF. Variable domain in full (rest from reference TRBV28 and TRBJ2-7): DVKVTQSSRYLVKRTGEKVFLECVQDMDHENMFWYRQDPGLGLRLIYFSYDVKMKEKGDIPEGYSVSREKKERFSLILESASTNQTSMYLCASSPQGTYEQYFGPGTRLTVT.

The CDR3 protein is CASSYVGGEYEQYF. The CDR3 nucleotides are TGTGCCAGCAGTTACGTCGGCGGGGAGTACGAGCAGTACTTC. This chain uses TRBV6-2 or TRBV6-3 with TRBJ2-7; D might be TRBD2 (6 bases). V gave up 2 bases and J gave up 4 bases, with 12 bases separating them. This CDR3 has 14 amino acids. Germline V gene sequence: CDR1 MNHEY, CDR2 SVGEGT.

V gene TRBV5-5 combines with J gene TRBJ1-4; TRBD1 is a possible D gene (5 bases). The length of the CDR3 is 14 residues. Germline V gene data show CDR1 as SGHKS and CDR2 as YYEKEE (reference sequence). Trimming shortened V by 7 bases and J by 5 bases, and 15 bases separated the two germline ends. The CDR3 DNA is TGTGCCAGCTTACTAACAGGCTGGAATGAAAAACTGTTTTTT. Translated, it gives CASLLTGWNEKLFF.

The CDR3 DNA follows: TGCGCCAGCAGTTTTAACACCCACACTGAAGCTTTCTTT. Protein product: CASSFNTHTEAFF. The chain uses TRBV10-1 and TRBJ1-1; D gene unclear. There are 13 residues in the CDR3. Germline values: CDR1 WNHNN, CDR2 SYGVQD (reference sequence). V was clipped by 5 bases and J by 3 bases, with 10 bases between them.

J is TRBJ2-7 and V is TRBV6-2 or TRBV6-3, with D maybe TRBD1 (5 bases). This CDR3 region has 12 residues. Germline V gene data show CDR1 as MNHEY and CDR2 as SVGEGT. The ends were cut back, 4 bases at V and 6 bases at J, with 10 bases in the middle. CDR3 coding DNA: TGTGCCAGCAGTTGGGGTAGGGGCGAGCAGTACTTC. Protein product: CASSWGRGEQYF.

The CDR3 coding sequence is TGTGCCAGCAGCTTTCAGGAAGATAGCAATCAGCCCCAGCATTTT. Encoded protein: CASSFQEDSNQPQHF. The chain employs TRBV4-2 and TRBJ1-5; D is uncertain. The CDR3 totals 15 residues. The germline V gene encodes CDR1 LGHNA and CDR2 YNFKEQ. Between the trimmed V and J ends, which lost 5 bases and 0 bases, there was a span of 11 bases.

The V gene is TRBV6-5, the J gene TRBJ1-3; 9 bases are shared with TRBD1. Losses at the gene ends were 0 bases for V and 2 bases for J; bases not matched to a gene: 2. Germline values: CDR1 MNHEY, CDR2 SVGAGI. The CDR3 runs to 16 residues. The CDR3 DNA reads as TGTGCCAGCAGTTACTCGGGACAGGGAACTGGAAACACCATATATTTT. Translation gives CASSYSGQGTGNTIYF.

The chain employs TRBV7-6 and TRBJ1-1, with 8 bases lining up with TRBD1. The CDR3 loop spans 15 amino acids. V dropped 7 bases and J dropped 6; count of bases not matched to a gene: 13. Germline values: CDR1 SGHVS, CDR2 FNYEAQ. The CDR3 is CASTVGPGGDPEAFF. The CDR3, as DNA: TGTGCCAGCACCGTGGGCCCAGGGGGCGATCCTGAAGCTTTCTTT.

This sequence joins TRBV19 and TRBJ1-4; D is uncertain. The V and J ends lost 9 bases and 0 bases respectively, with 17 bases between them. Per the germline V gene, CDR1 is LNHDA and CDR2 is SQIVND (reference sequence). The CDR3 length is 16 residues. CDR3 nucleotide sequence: TGTGCCAGCCGCTATAACGTCCGTGCAACTAATGAAAAACTGTTTTTT. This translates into CASRYNVRATNEKLFF.